The source of this TCR beta chain is a study of blood T cell repertoires in COVID-19. As for the study in general: From the United States, Italy and Spain came samples of acute and convalescent COVID-19. T cells, B-cell-depleted T cells, or PBMCs supplied cDNA or gDNA.

Authors' processing steps: Amplified reference gene primers provided the basis for estimating nucleated cell counts. Sequenced by immunoSEQ multiplex PCR; TCRdb stores in-frame clones only, minus some. Clone size and V and J calls were adopted from that table, with D and trimming inferred from the DNA. The table lists around 70,000 clones, 82% of them singletons. V lost 7 bases to trimming and J lost 5 bases; unmatched junction nucleotides: 13. The CDR3 is 15 amino acids. CDR1 MNHEY and CDR2 SMNVEV come from the germline V gene (reference sequence). The sequence derives from a man aged 60 to 75 with acute or convalescent COVID-19. The chain carries TRBV27 and TRBJ2-5; 7 nucleotides align to TRBD1. Specimen: peripheral blood. The CDR3 here is CASKPLQGLRETQYF. The CDR3 nucleotides are TGTGCCAGCAAACCCTTACAGGGGTTGCGGGAGACCCAGTACTTC.